The clone carrying this TCR beta chain was recorded many times. Its target is not known. This sample was included in a study of T cell repertoires in cytomegalovirus infection. One entry per CDR3 protein, called by TCRdb with MiXCR from the reads. The table has about 920,000 distinct CDR3 sequences, approximately 32% seen once. The CDR3 has 15 amino acids. CDR1 is SGHVS, CDR2 FNYEAQ, per germline. V gave up 5 bases and J gave up 1 base; unmatched junction bases: 7. The receptor comes from a human donor in good health (CMV status not recorded). Some clones in this sample may be carry-over from other donors' samples. The genes are TRBV7-6 and TRBJ2-7; 8 bases map to TRBD2. This sample comprised cultured CD8+ T cells from PBMCs, obtained from culture after CMV antigen stimulation. CDR3 in amino acids: CASSQEAGVSYEQYF. CDR3 sequence (DNA): TGTGCCAGCAGCCAGGAAGCGGGGGTGTCCTACGAGCAGTACTTC.